This T cell receptor (beta chain) derives from a study of glioma-infiltrating T cells after dendritic cell vaccination. Across the study: Three intradermal dendritic cell vaccine injections were given every two weeks. General study findings and limits: Higher pretreatment TIL content predicted longer progression-free time and survival.

The CDR3 is 12 amino acids. Germline V CDR1 and CDR2: SQVTM, ANQGSEA. V shed 7 bases and J 4 bases; nucleotides not matched to a gene: 6. Comment on this clone: What it binds is not known.

The primer mix had 60 V beta and 13 J beta primers. Assay: immunoSEQ multiplex PCR; the TCRdb copy retains only in-frame clones and omits some. The sample contains under 130,000 clones, 85% to 90% of which appear only once. Time point noted: after dendritic cell vaccination, including at tumor progression/relapse. PBMC sampling occurred before vaccination, two weeks after the third dose, and at progression. The V gene is TRBV29-1, the J gene TRBJ1-2; 7 bases are shared with TRBD1. The input for sequencing was blood, taken after dendritic cell vaccination. This TCR was recovered from a human donor with glioblastoma. The CDR3 bases are TGCAGCGGAGGGGGCGAGTCCTATGGCTACACCTTC. Its protein is CSGGGESYGYTF.